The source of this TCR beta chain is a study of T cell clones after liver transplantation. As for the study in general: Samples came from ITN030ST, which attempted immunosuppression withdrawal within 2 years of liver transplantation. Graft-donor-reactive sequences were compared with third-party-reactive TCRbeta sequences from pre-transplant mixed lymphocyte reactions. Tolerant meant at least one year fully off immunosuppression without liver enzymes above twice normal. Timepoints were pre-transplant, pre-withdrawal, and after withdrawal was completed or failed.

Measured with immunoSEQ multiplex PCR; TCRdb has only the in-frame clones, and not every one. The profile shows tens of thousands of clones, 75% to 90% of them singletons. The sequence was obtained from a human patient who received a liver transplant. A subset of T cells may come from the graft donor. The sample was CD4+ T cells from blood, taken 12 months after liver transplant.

The CDR3 is CASSPMGSGNREQFF. The CDR3 nucleotides read TGTGCCAGCAGTCCCATGGGGTCAGGGAATCGGGAGCAGTTCTTC. The J gene is TRBJ2-1, the V gene TRBV28; D is possibly TRBD1 (5 bases). V was cut by 5 bases and J by 10 bases, with 21 bases left in between. Germline CDR1 is MDHEN and CDR2 is SYDVKM. The CDR3 has 15 amino acids. Full variable domain (missing parts from reference TRBV28 and TRBJ2-1): DVKVTQSSRYLVKRTGEKVFLECVQDMDHENMFWYRQDPGLGLRLIYFSYDVKMKEKGDIPEGYSVSREKKERFSLILESASTNQTSMYLCASSPMGSGNREQFFGPGTRLTVL.